These 27 T cell receptor beta chains came from one sample sequenced in a study of OX40 agonist ivuxolimab in advanced cancers. Produced via immunoSEQ multiplex PCR; TCRdb's table is partial and in-frame only. The sample has about 64,000 clones, around 90% seen once; the top ten hold 0.67%. This material consisted of CD4+ or CD8+ T cells sorted from blood, taken in a trial of the OX40 agonist ivuxolimab. Every receptor here comes from an adult with an advanced solid tumor such as melanoma, head and neck, liver or kidney cancer.

V and J are TRBV7-3 and TRBJ2-3, with D possibly being TRBD2 (6 bases). The CDR3 loop spans 14 amino acids. Germline V gives CDR1 SGHTA, CDR2 FQGTGA. V lost 4 bases and J 5 bases, leaving 13 bases between the germline ends. CDR3 DNA: TGTGCCAGCAGCTACACGGGAGCGGGAGATACGCAGTATTTT. Translation: CASSYTGAGDTQYF.

A single count supports this clone. This rearrangement joins TRBV6-1 to TRBJ2-7; a possible D gene is TRBD1 (6 bases). The CDR3 covers 11 residues. Germline lookup yields CDR1 MNHNS and CDR2 SASEGT. V was pared by 11 bases and J by 3 bases, with 11 bases between. The CDR3 region has the DNA TGTGCCTCTACACAGGGCTACGAGCAGTACTTC. Translating gives CASTQGYEQYF.

Only a few counts were recorded for this clone. This chain joins TRBV18 and TRBJ1-5; tentatively, D is TRBD1 (6 bases). V lost 3 bases and J 7 bases, leaving 7 bases between the germline ends. The CDR3 runs to 12 residues. CDR1 is KGHSH, CDR2 LQKENI, per germline. CDR3 loop: CASSPGQQPQHF. The CDR3 DNA sequence: TGTGCCAGCTCACCCGGACAGCAGCCCCAGCATTTT.

This chain joins TRBV5-8 and TRBJ1-4, with a weak D call TRBD1 (6 bases). Trimming removed 4 bases from V and 0 bases from J, with 16 bases in between. The CDR3 is 17 residues long. The germline gives CDR1 SGHTS, CDR2 YDEGEE. CDR3 DNA sequence: TGTGCCAGCAGCGCCGGGACACTCCGAGCAACTAATGAAAAACTGTTTTTT. As protein: CASSAGTLRATNEKLFF.

The chain joins TRBV30 to TRBJ2-3, with 9 bases fitting TRBD2. With V trimmed by 0 bases and J by 0 bases, 1 base remained unmatched. The CDR3 sequence is 15 residues long. Germline CDR1 is GTSNPN and CDR2 is SVGIG (reference sequence). The CDR3 DNA sequence: TGTGCCTGGAGTGTGAGCGGGAGGAGCACAGATACGCAGTATTTT. It translates to CAWSVSGRSTDTQYF.

The chain has TRBV5-1 and TRBJ2-1; D gene uncertain. The CDR3 has 11 amino acids. V gave up 3 bases and J gave up 6 bases, with 4 bases separating them. CDR1 is SGHRS and CDR2 is YFSETQ in the germline V gene. CDR3 bases: TGCGCCAGCAGCTCCGCCAATGAGCAGTTCTTC. Its translation is CASSSANEQFF. Supplemented by reference TRBV5-1 and TRBJ2-1, the full variable domain reads KAGVTQTPRYLIKTRGQQVTLSCSPISGHRSVSWYQQTPGQGLQFLFEYFSETQRNKGNFPGRFSGRQFSNSRSEMNVSTLELGDSALYLCASSSANEQFFGPGTRLTVL.

This clone was observed a few times. The rearrangement joins TRBV6-1 to TRBJ1-1; D gene uncertain. This CDR3 spans 13 amino acids. Per germline, CDR1 MNHNS and CDR2 SASEGT. V was cut by 4 bases and J by 0 bases, with 6 bases left in between. The chain's CDR3 is CASSGTLNTEAFF. The CDR3 bases are TGTGCCAGCAGTGGAACTTTGAACACTGAAGCTTTCTTT.

The chain is built from TRBV2 and TRBJ2-1; maybe TRBD1 (5 bases). From germline, CDR1 is SNHLY and CDR2 FYNNEI. Trimming took off 8 bases at V and 6 bases at J, with 23 bases between the two ends. This CDR3 spans 16 amino acids. The CDR3 DNA reads TGTGCCAGCTCGGCGTCGAGGCTAAAAGGGGTCAATGAGCAGTTCTTC. Translation gives CASSASRLKGVNEQFF. The full variable domain, with the rest looked up from reference TRBV2 and TRBJ2-1, is EPEVTQTPSHQVTQMGQEVILRCVPISNHLYFYWYRQILGQKVEFLVSFYNNEISEKSEIFDDQFSVERPDGSNFTLKIRSTKLEDSAMYFCASSASRLKGVNEQFFGPGTRLTVL.

This clone has only one observation. The V call is TRBV5-6, the J call TRBJ2-1, with TRBD2 identical over 13 bases. Germline V lookup: CDR1 SGHDT, CDR2 YYEEEE. V was pared by 3 bases and J by 6 bases, with 6 bases of the junction left unmatched. The CDR3 totals 16 residues. CDR3 sequence (DNA): TGTGCCAGCAGCTACCGAGGGACTAGCGGGGCCAATGAGCAGTTCTTC. Translation gives CASSYRGTSGANEQFF.

This clone was seen once. V and J are TRBV27 and TRBJ2-6, with 8 bases identical to TRBD1. The germline gives CDR1 MNHEY, CDR2 SMNVEV (reference sequence). This CDR3 has 17 amino acids. With V trimmed by 11 bases and J by 0 bases, 12 bases remained unmatched. CDR3 DNA sequence: TGTGCCTCAACGCACAGGGGGGCCAGCTCTGGGGCCAACGTCCTGACTTTC. It yields the protein CASTHRGASSGANVLTF.

J is TRBJ2-7 and V is TRBV28, with TRBD2 matching over 13 bases. The CDR3 totals 18 residues. Germline CDR1 MDHEN, CDR2 SYDVKM. Trimming at V came to 6 bases and at J to 1 base, leaving 12 bases not matched to a gene. CDR3 protein: CASRPGLAGPGRSYEQYF. Here the CDR3 DNA reads TGTGCCAGCAGACCGGGACTAGCGGGGCCGGGGAGGTCCTACGAGCAGTACTTC.

The V and J genes are TRBV28 and TRBJ1-1; TRBD1 is a possible D gene (5 bases). This CDR3 is built from 13 residues. CDR1 and CDR2 from the germline V gene are MDHEN and SYDVKM. The V end was cut by 5 bases, the J end by 1 base, with 8 bases between. The CDR3 loop reads CASSGGRNTEAFF. Written as DNA, the CDR3 is TGTGCCAGCAGTGGGGGGAGGAACACTGAAGCTTTCTTT.

V is TRBV28 and J is TRBJ2-7; no clear D. Germline V gene data show CDR1 as MDHEN and CDR2 as SYDVKM. The V gene lost 0 bases and the J gene lost 5 bases, with 2 bases spanning the gap. The CDR3 has 11 amino acids. CDR3 in DNA: TGTGCCAGCAGTTTATGGCACGAGCAGTACTTC. It specifies CASSLWHEQYF.

This chain connects TRBV10-3 to TRBJ2-7, with 13 bases fitting TRBD2. The CDR3 length is 15 residues. J lost 7 bases, V lost 0 bases, and 3 bases had no gene match. Germline V gene sequence: CDR1 ENHRY, CDR2 SYGVKD. The CDR3 loop reads CAISESVLAGGEQYF. In nucleotides, the CDR3 is TGTGCCATCAGTGAGTCGGTACTAGCGGGAGGGGAGCAGTACTTC.

The chain has TRBV5-4 and TRBJ2-5; weak D call: TRBD2 (6 bases). V was shortened by 1 base and J by 6 bases, with 13 bases between the two germline ends. CDR3 size: 14 residues. Germline CDR1 SGHNT, CDR2 YYREEE (reference sequence). CDR3 coding DNA: TGTGCCAGCAGCTTGAGTCAGGAGGGAAAGACCCAGTACTTC. It yields the protein CASSLSQEGKTQYF. The full variable domain, its missing parts supplied by reference TRBV5-4 and TRBJ2-5, is ETGVTQSPTHLIKTRGQQVTLRCSSQSGHNTVSWYQQALGQGPQFIFQYYREEENGRGNFPPRFSGLQFPNYSSELNVNALELDDSALYLCASSLSQEGKTQYFGPGTRLLVL.

This clone came up once. V is TRBV5-1 and J is TRBJ1-3; the D is unclear. The CDR3 has 15 residues. CDR1 is SGHRS, CDR2 YFSETQ, per germline. Trimming removed 1 base at V and 0 bases at J, with 8 bases between. The CDR3 loop reads CASSLPQSSGNTIYF. Here the CDR3 DNA reads TGCGCCAGCAGCTTGCCCCAGAGCTCTGGAAACACCATATATTTT.

V usage is TRBV30 and J usage is TRBJ2-1; D is tentatively TRBD1 or TRBD2 (5 bases each). The CDR3 spans 12 residues. Per the germline V gene, CDR1 is GTSNPN and CDR2 is SVGIG (reference sequence). Trimming removed 2 bases from V and 9 bases from J, with 11 bases in between. This CDR3 is CAWSPRGAEQFF. The CDR3 DNA is TGTGCCTGGAGTCCACGAGGGGCTGAGCAGTTCTTC. The full variable domain, rest sourced from reference TRBV30 and TRBJ2-1, is SQTIHQWPATLVQPVGSPLSLECTVEGTSNPNLYWYRQAAGRGLQLLFYSVGIGQISSEVPQNLSASRPQDRQFILSSKKLLLSDSGFYLCAWSPRGAEQFFGPGTRLTVL.

The genes are TRBV15 and TRBJ1-4; perhaps TRBD1 as D (5 bases). This CDR3 region has 15 residues. Trimming shortened V by 2 bases and J by 5 bases, and 12 bases separated the two germline ends. Germline V lookup: CDR1 LNHNV, CDR2 YYDKDF (reference sequence). Here the CDR3 reads CATSRNRPFNEKLFF. As DNA, the CDR3 is TGTGCCACCAGCAGAAACAGGCCCTTCAATGAAAAACTGTTTTTT.

CDR3: CASSLGTSGPYNEQFF. The DNA for the CDR3 is TGTGCCAGCAGCTTGGGTACTAGCGGGCCCTACAATGAGCAGTTCTTC. This chain uses TRBV5-4 with TRBJ2-1, with TRBD2 identical over 9 bases. This CDR3 has 16 residues. In germline, CDR1 is SGHNT, CDR2 YYREEE (reference sequence). Unmatched junction bases numbered 3, after V lost 0 bases and J lost 2 bases.

This rearrangement joins TRBV14 to TRBJ1-2, with D unclear. This CDR3 contains 12 residues. The V gene lost 4 bases and the J gene lost 2 bases, with 5 bases spanning the gap. CDR1 and CDR2 (germline): SGHDN, FVKESK. CDR3 residues: CASSRDNYGYTF. Here the CDR3 DNA reads TGTGCCAGCAGCCGAGACAACTATGGCTACACCTTC.

The chain links TRBV30 to TRBJ2-7, with TRBD1 as a possible D gene (6 bases). Looked up from germline, CDR1 is GTSNPN and CDR2 is SVGIG (reference sequence). V dropped 3 bases and J dropped 0 bases, with 9 bases sitting between them. The length of the CDR3 is 13 residues. The CDR3 sequence: CAWSRDTSYEQYF. Written as DNA, the CDR3 is TGTGCCTGGAGCCGGGACACCTCCTACGAGCAGTACTTC.

The rearrangement links TRBV28 to TRBJ1-3; D is unresolved. CDR1 and CDR2 from the germline V gene are MDHEN and SYDVKM. Trimming cost V 5 bases and J 5 bases, with 10 bases left between them. There are 13 residues in the CDR3. DNA of the CDR3: TGTGCCAGCAGTCCCAACCAGAGAAACACCATATATTTT. The encoded protein is CASSPNQRNTIYF. The full variable domain, in which reference TRBV28 and TRBJ1-3 provide the parts outside the CDR3, is DVKVTQSSRYLVKRTGEKVFLECVQDMDHENMFWYRQDPGLGLRLIYFSYDVKMKEKGDIPEGYSVSREKKERFSLILESASTNQTSMYLCASSPNQRNTIYFGEGSWLTVV.

This clone appeared a few times. This chain uses TRBV30 with TRBJ2-3, with D hard to call. The germline gives CDR1 GTSNPN, CDR2 SVGIG (reference sequence). Trimming left V 3 bases short and J 2 bases short, with 6 bases between. The CDR3 sequence is 12 residues long. In DNA form, the CDR3 reads TGTGCCTGGAGGGGATTCACAGATACGCAGTATTTT. This sequence encodes CAWRGFTDTQYF.

The CDR3 nucleotides are TGTGCCAGCAGCCTCGAACAGGTTTCCTACGAGCAGTACTTC. Translating gives CASSLEQVSYEQYF. The chain employs TRBV7-8 and TRBJ2-7, with D tentatively TRBD1 (5 bases). The CDR3 runs 14 residues. Germline CDR1 reads SGHVS; CDR2 reads FQNEAQ. Trimming removed 5 bases at V and 1 base at J, with 12 bases between.

The CDR3 spells CAWGTGSNQPQHF. CDR3 bases: TGTGCCTGGGGGACAGGTAGCAATCAGCCCCAGCATTTT. V and J are TRBV30 and TRBJ1-5; 8 bases match TRBD1. J lost 0 bases, V lost 5 bases, and 0 bases had no gene match. CDR1 is GTSNPN and CDR2 is SVGIG in the germline V gene (reference sequence). The CDR3 consists of 13 residues.

This rearrangement joins TRBV5-4 to TRBJ1-1; 8 bases line up with TRBD1. This CDR3 has 15 residues. The V gene's germline CDR1 is SGHNT and CDR2 YYREEE (reference sequence). Trimming took 0 bases from V and 5 from J; bases not matched to a gene: 6. CDR3 in DNA: TGTGCCAGCAGCTTGGTGGGCAGGGGGCAGACTGAAGCTTTCTTT. This codes for CASSLVGRGQTEAFF.

The chain links TRBV11-1 to TRBJ2-7; D is perhaps TRBD1 (5 bases). V lost 1 base to trimming and J lost 5 bases, with 6 bases between them. CDR1 SGHAT and CDR2 FQDESV come from the germline V gene (reference sequence). The length of the CDR3 is 12 residues. CDR3: CASSLGRDEQYF. Written as DNA, the CDR3 is TGTGCCAGCAGCTTAGGCAGGGACGAGCAGTACTTC.